Presented here are 8 T cell receptor beta chains from one specimen sequenced in a study of shared clonotypes between healthy human individuals. Assay used: immunoSEQ multiplex PCR; TCRdb lists only in-frame clones, some missing. The repertoire includes more than 400,000 clones, around 96% of them detected once, and about 0.068% sits in the top ten. Specimen: naive CD4+ T cells sorted from blood. Regarding subset: CD45RA+ positively selected. The receptors were sampled from a woman aged 30 to 39 in good health.

V usage is TRBV2 and J usage is TRBJ2-2, with D uncertain. There are 12 residues in the CDR3. The germline CDR1 and CDR2 sequences are SNHLY and FYNNEI. Trimming took off 5 bases at V and 1 base at J, with 2 bases between the two ends. This chain's CDR3 is CASSQNTGELFF. In nucleotides, the CDR3 is TGTGCCAGCAGTCAGAACACCGGGGAGCTGTTTTTT.

The chain has TRBV5-1 and TRBJ2-1, with no clear D. Trimming left V 4 bases short and J 7 bases short, with 9 bases between. The germline CDR1 and CDR2 sequences are SGHRS and YFSETQ. The CDR3 consists of 12 residues. DNA of the CDR3: TGCGCCAGCAGCCCTAAAATAAATGAGCAGTTCTTC. Translating it yields CASSPKINEQFF.

This clone was recorded only once. The chain carries TRBV5-4 and TRBJ2-5; D gene uncertain. Between the trimmed V and J ends, which lost 1 base and 1 base, there was a span of 8 bases. Germline CDR1 is SGHNT and CDR2 is YYREEE (reference sequence). The CDR3 loop spans 14 amino acids. The CDR3 DNA sequence: TGTGCCAGCAGCTTGAGTTGGGGCCAAGAGACCCAGTACTTC. Its translation is CASSLSWGQETQYF.

The CDR3 nucleotides are TGTGCCAGCAGCCCAGACCCGAACACTGAAGCTTTCTTT. Protein product: CASSPDPNTEAFF. The J gene is TRBJ1-1, the V gene TRBV28; D is ambiguous. The CDR3 spans 13 residues. The germline CDR1 and CDR2 sequences are MDHEN and SYDVKM. The V gene lost 6 bases and the J gene lost 1 base, with 9 bases spanning the gap.

The rearrangement joins TRBV12-2 to TRBJ2-1; the table names TRBD1, a call not compared with the DNA. TRBV12-2 is designated a pseudogene. The CDR3 totals 21 residues. In DNA, the CDR3 is TGTGCAAGTCGCTTAGAGCTCCGGGACAGGGGGCGCTGGATATCCTACAATGAGCAGTTCTTC. This sequence encodes CASRLELRDRGRWISYNEQFF.

The chain uses TRBV5-8 and TRBJ2-3, with 11 bases aligning to TRBD1. Losses at the gene ends were 4 bases for V and 5 bases for J; bases not matched to a gene: 12. This CDR3 is built from 17 residues. From germline, CDR1 is SGHTS and CDR2 YDEGEE. The CDR3 nucleotides are TGTGCCAGCAGCCCCGTCCGTGGGACAGGGGGGGGAGATACGCAGTATTTT. Its protein product is CASSPVRGTGGGDTQYF.

The rearrangement uses TRBV2 and TRBJ2-1; a possible D gene is TRBD1 (6 bases). This CDR3 is 14 amino acids long. V lost 3 bases and J 6 bases, leaving 12 bases between the germline ends. The germline gives CDR1 SNHLY, CDR2 FYNNEI. CDR3 coding DNA: TGTGCCAGCAGTGATCAAGGCAGGGGCAATGAGCAGTTCTTC. Translation: CASSDQGRGNEQFF.

The rearrangement joins TRBV5-4 to TRBJ2-5; 9 positions match TRBD2. This CDR3 is 16 amino acids long. Germline CDR1 SGHNT, CDR2 YYREEE (reference sequence). V lost 3 bases to trimming and J lost 0 bases; unmatched junction nucleotides: 6. CDR3 loop: CASSWGASGNQETQYF. CDR3 coding DNA: TGTGCCAGCAGCTGGGGGGCTAGCGGGAACCAAGAGACCCAGTACTTC.